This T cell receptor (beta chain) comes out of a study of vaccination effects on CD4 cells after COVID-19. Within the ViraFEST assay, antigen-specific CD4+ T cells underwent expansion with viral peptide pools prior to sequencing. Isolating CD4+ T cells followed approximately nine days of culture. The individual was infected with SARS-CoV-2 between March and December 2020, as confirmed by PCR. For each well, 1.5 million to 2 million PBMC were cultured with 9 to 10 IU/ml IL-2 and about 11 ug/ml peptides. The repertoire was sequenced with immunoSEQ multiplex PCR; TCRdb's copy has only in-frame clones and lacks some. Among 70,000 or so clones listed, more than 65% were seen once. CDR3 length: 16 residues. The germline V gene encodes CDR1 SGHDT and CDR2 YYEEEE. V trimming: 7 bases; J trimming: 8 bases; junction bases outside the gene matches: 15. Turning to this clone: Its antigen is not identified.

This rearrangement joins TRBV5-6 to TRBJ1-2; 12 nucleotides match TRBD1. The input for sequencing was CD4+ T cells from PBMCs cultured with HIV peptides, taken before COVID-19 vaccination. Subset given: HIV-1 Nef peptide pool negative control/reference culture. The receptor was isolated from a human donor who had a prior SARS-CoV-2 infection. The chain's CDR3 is CASQITGQGAMDGYTF. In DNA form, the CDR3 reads TGTGCCAGCCAAATTACGGGACAGGGGGCAATGGACGGCTACACCTTC.